The clone carrying this T cell receptor beta chain was found many times. The antigen remains unidentified. TCRdb redid the calling of the reads with MiXCR, one entry per CDR3 protein. Among around 210,000 distinct CDR3 sequences listed, 6.5% were seen once. The record originates from a study of T cell repertoires in cytomegalovirus infection. Study summary: Indications of both CMV infection and matching HLA type were provided by public TCR beta signatures. Study-wide points: Cumulative public TCR beta family frequency identified CMV carriers with the relevant HLA. There were HLA-C-restricted CMV-specific TCR beta clonotypes dominating the ex vivo response.

The V end lost 5 bases, the J end lost 5 bases, and 18 bases lay between the germline ends. There are 15 residues in the CDR3. The germline gives CDR1 SGHVS, CDR2 FNYEAQ. This sequence joins TRBV7-6 and TRBJ1-1; D is ambiguous. The TCR sequence derives from a human donor in good health (CMV status not recorded). Some clones in this sample may be carry-over from other donors' samples. Sequencing used PBMCs. CDR3 nucleotide sequence: TGTGCCAGCAGCCCCCGTATCGGAGGGCCGACTGAAGCTTTCTTT. As protein: CASSPRIGGPTEAFF.